This paragraph covers one T cell receptor beta chain sequence. The data stem from a study of blood T cell repertoires in COVID-19. The V gene end was trimmed by 4 bases and the J gene end by 8 bases; junction bases not matched to a gene: 10. CDR3 length equals 16 residues. CDR1 MNHNY and CDR2 SVGAGI come from the germline V gene (reference sequence). Profiling relied on immunoSEQ multiplex PCR, and the TCRdb table lists in-frame clones only, not all of them. The data hold approximately 200,000 clones, with around 77% observed a single time. The V and J genes are TRBV6-6 and TRBJ2-1; TRBD2 matches 11 bases. This clonotype was sampled from a man aged 55 to 70 with active or convalescent COVID-19. Sequencing used peripheral blood. The DNA for the CDR3 is TGTGCCAGCAGTTCCGCCACTAGCGGGAGAAGCTATGAGCAGTTCTTC. Protein sequence: CASSSATSGRSYEQFF.